These T cell receptor beta chains were read from a single sample in a study of response to subunit inactivated influenza vaccine. MiXCR, applied by TCRdb to the RT-PCR reads, yields one record per CDR3 protein. The sample consists of 700,000 to 800,000 distinct CDR3 sequences, around 18% of them appearing once. The sample was PBMCs from blood, taken about 5 days after vaccination. The receptors here all came from a man in his fifties or sixties who received an inactivated influenza vaccine. The CDR3 runs from the conserved cysteine through the conserved F or W.

v_gene: TRBV10-3; j_gene: TRBJ2-3; CDR3aa: CASRGAGDTDTQYF
v_gene: TRBV6-5; j_gene: TRBJ2-5; CDR3aa: CASSNLGTQETQYF
v_gene: TRBV6-5; j_gene: TRBJ2-1; CDR3aa: CASKILAGVHNEQFF
v_gene: TRBV5-5; j_gene: TRBJ1-3; CDR3aa: CASSSSHSGNTIYF
v_gene: TRBV6-2/TRBV6-3; j_gene: TRBJ2-6; CDR3aa: CASSYYPPGWLVSGANVLTF
v_gene: TRBV4-1; j_gene: TRBJ1-4; CDR3aa: CASSQHRGQGEKLFF
v_gene: TRBV5-1; j_gene: TRBJ2-3; CDR3aa: CASSPDSRPDTQYF
v_gene: TRBV4-2; j_gene: TRBJ2-2; CDR3aa: CASSQDLRRTTNTGELFF
v_gene: TRBV5-1; j_gene: TRBJ2-6; CDR3aa: CASSRDRPGSGANVLTF
v_gene: TRBV20-1; j_gene: TRBJ2-3; CDR3aa: CSARVAGVVTQYF
v_gene: TRBV4-1; j_gene: TRBJ2-1; CDR3aa: CASSQGDLSSYNEQFF